Each of the 17 T cell receptor beta chains below was sequenced from the same sample in a study of CXCR3-negative and CXCR3-positive naive CD8 T cells (dated by TCRdb to about 2019). Reads for this sample came from a NextSeq 550. The Human TCR Profiling Kit (MiLaboratory) was used to prepare UMI-labeled 5' RACE TRB cDNA libraries. TCRdb reprocessed the reads, so every CDR3 protein sequence counts as one entry and DNA is not shown. The table of this sample itemizes fewer than 80,000 distinct CDR3 sequences. The top ten constitute around 4% of the sample. Sequences were obtained from naive CXCR3- CD8+ T cells from blood. What this sample's cell subset or site label stands for: CD45RO-CCR7+CD27+CD95- naive CD8+ T cells lacking CXCR3 (TNR3-). These receptors originate from a human donor in good health. Some clones in this sample may be carry-over from other donors' samples.

The V call is TRBV7-2, the J call TRBJ2-2; as DNA is missing, the TRBD1 call by TCRdb cannot be tested. Germline values: CDR1 SGHTA, CDR2 FQGNSA. The CDR3 runs to 16 residues. CDR3 protein: CASSSRPGEGTGELFF. The whole variable domain, filled in from reference TRBV7-2 and TRBJ2-2, reads GAGVSQSPSNKVTEKGKDVELRCDPISGHTALYWYRQSLGQGLEFLIYFQGNSAPDKSGLPSDRFSAERTGGSVSTLTIQRTQQEDSAVYLCASSSRPGEGTGELFFGEGSRLTVL.

The rearrangement links TRBV27 to TRBJ2-2. The CDR3 length is 17 residues. CDR1 and CDR2 (germline): MNHEY, SMNVEV (reference sequence). The CDR3: CASSHRLVLANTGELFF.

V and J are TRBV27 and TRBJ2-1; TCRdb selects TRBD1, and the lack of DNA leaves this call unchecked. CDR1 and CDR2 from the germline V gene are MNHEY and SMNVEV (reference sequence). The CDR3 totals 16 residues. CDR3 sequence: CASSLSGQGPYNEQFF.

This chain uses TRBV7-9 with TRBJ1-2; TCRdb indicates TRBD1, and absent DNA this call remains unverified. The CDR3 totals 14 residues. Germline CDR1 is SEHNR and CDR2 is FQNEAQ (reference sequence). This CDR3 reads CASREGGENYGYTF.

V gene TRBV29-1 combines with J gene TRBJ2-2. The germline V gene encodes CDR1 SQVTM and CDR2 ANQGSEA. CDR3 length: 13 residues. The CDR3: CSVEVVNTGELFF.

V gene TRBV19 combines with J gene TRBJ1-5; the D gene TCRdb calls, TRBD1, cannot be checked with no DNA. Germline loops: CDR1 LNHDA, CDR2 SQIVND (reference sequence). The CDR3 length is 14 residues. CDR3 protein: CASSIRTGNQPQHF.

The chain joins TRBV7-2 to TRBJ1-5. The CDR3 has 13 amino acids. Germline CDR1 reads SGHTA; CDR2 reads FQGNSA. CDR3 sequence reads: CASSGSPNQPQHF.

This sequence joins TRBV12-3 or TRBV12-4 and TRBJ2-1; the D gene TCRdb calls, TRBD1, cannot be checked with no DNA. The CDR3 contains 15 residues. This CDR3 reads CASTPRPAGVNEQLF.

This sequence joins TRBV7-9 and TRBJ2-1. Germline V gene data show CDR1 as SEHNR and CDR2 as FQNEAQ (reference sequence). This CDR3 region has 15 residues. CDR3 protein: CASSLAVKNYNEQFF.

The CDR3: CASSVGGEDEQYF. V usage is TRBV9 and J usage is TRBJ2-7; TCRdb returns TRBD1, unconfirmable since there is no DNA. CDR1 is SGDLS and CDR2 is YYNGEE in the germline V gene. This CDR3 comprises 13 residues.

The chain carries TRBV20-1 and TRBJ1-2; the D gene TCRdb calls, TRBD1, cannot be checked with no DNA. In germline, CDR1 is DFQATT, CDR2 SNEGSKA (reference sequence). The length of the CDR3 is 14 residues. Here the CDR3 reads CSARPGDVKPGYTF.

CDR3 loop: CASSSPRQGGYEQYF. J is TRBJ2-7 and V is TRBV12-3 or TRBV12-4; the TCRdb call, TRBD1, lacks DNA for checking. This CDR3 contains 15 residues.

The chain has TRBV29-1 and TRBJ2-7. CDR3 length: 15 amino acids. From germline, CDR1 is SQVTM and CDR2 ANQGSEA. CDR3 sequence: CSVEDPDRDSYEQYF.

The rearrangement uses TRBV15 and TRBJ2-4. Germline CDR1 reads LNHNV; CDR2 reads YYDKDF (reference sequence). The CDR3 loop spans 16 amino acids. CDR3 sequence: CATSREGEVAKNIQYF.

The chain recombines TRBV28 with TRBJ2-7. The CDR3 is made up of 13 amino acids. The germline V gene has CDR1 MDHEN and CDR2 SYDVKM. CDR3: CASITGGSYEQYF.

This chain connects TRBV29-1 to TRBJ2-7; TCRdb proposes TRBD1, but this gene call is untestable without DNA. Germline CDR1 reads SQVTM; CDR2 reads ANQGSEA. CDR3 size: 14 residues. CDR3: CSVAGTGVSYEQYF.

V and J are TRBV6-5 and TRBJ2-6. CDR3 length: 12 amino acids. Per the germline V gene, CDR1 is MNHEY and CDR2 is SVGAGI. CDR3: CASSSGANVLTF.